This T cell receptor beta chain comes out of a study of CD8 T cells in ankylosing spondylitis. The study's findings and limits: The study looked at matched synovial fluid samples from ankylosing spondylitis patients. Disease-linked clones were reported to be significantly enriched there. In reactive arthritis synovial fluid and blood, some motif variants had been reported before. A motif in TCR beta, a set of about 8 highly homologous variants, appeared characteristic of ankylosing spondylitis blood.

With V trimmed by 1 base and J by 0 bases, 5 bases remained unmatched. The germline V gene has CDR1 MDHEN and CDR2 SYDVKM. The CDR3 totals 16 residues. This clonotype was recorded a few times. Its cognate antigen is unknown. Generation of TCR beta libraries employed quantitative 5'-RACE incorporating molecular barcodes. TCRdb processed the 5' RACE reads anew with MiXCR; each CDR3 protein has one entry. This sample yields about 360,000 distinct CDR3 sequences, of which around 20% are seen a single time; around 12% belongs to the top ten. The chain carries TRBV28 and TRBJ2-7; 8 bases match TRBD2. The sequence came from a male donor with ankylosing spondylitis or in good health (not recorded which). The specimen sequenced was blood, either unsorted or a sorted T cell fraction (not recorded which). The CDR3 coding sequence is TGTGCCAGCAGTTTATTATCCGCGGGGGGCTCCTACGAGCAGTACTTC. Translation gives CASSLLSAGGSYEQYF. The full variable domain, rest sourced from reference TRBV28 and TRBJ2-7, is DVKVTQSSRYLVKRTGEKVFLECVQDMDHENMFWYRQDPGLGLRLIYFSYDVKMKEKGDIPEGYSVSREKKERFSLILESASTNQTSMYLCASSLLSAGGSYEQYFGPGTRLTVT.